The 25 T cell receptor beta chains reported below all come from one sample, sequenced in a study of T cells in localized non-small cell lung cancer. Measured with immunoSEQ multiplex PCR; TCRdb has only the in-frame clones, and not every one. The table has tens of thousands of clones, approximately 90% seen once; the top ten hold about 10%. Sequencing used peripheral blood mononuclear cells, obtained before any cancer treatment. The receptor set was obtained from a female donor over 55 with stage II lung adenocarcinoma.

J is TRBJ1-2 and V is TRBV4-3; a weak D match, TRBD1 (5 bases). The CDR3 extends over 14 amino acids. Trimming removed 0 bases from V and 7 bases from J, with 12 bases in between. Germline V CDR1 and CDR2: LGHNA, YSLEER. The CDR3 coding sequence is TGCGCCAGCAGCCAAGACGTACAGGCCCCTGGCTACACCTTC. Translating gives CASSQDVQAPGYTF.

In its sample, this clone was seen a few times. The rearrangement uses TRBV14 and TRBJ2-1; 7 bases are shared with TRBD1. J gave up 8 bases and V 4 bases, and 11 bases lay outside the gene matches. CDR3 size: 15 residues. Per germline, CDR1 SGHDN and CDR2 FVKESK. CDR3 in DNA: TGTGCCAGCAGCCCAGCGGCAGGGGGTGGCCATGAGCAGTTCTTC. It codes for CASSPAAGGGHEQFF. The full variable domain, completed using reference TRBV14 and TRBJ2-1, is EAGVTQFPSHSVIEKGQTVTLRCDPISGHDNLYWYRRVMGKEIKFLLHFVKESKQDESGMPNNRFLAERTGGTYSTLKVQPAELEDSGVYFCASSPAAGGGHEQFFGPGTRLTVL.

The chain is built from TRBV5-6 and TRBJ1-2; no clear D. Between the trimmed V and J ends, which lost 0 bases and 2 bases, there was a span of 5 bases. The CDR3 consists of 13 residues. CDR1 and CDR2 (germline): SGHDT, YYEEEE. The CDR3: CASSLGSNYGYTF. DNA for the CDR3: TGTGCCAGCAGCTTGGGATCCAACTATGGCTACACCTTC.

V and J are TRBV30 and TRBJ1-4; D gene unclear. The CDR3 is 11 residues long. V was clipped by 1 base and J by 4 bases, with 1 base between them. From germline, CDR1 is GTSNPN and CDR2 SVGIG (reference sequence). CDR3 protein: CAWSGNEKLFF. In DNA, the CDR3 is TGTGCCTGGAGTGGTAATGAAAAACTGTTTTTT.

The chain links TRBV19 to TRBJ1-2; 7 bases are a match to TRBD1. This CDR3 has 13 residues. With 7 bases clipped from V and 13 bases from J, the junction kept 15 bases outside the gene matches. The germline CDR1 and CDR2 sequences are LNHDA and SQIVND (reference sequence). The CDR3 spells CASNEWGQTPFTF. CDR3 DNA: TGTGCCAGTAATGAATGGGGACAGACGCCCTTCACCTTC.

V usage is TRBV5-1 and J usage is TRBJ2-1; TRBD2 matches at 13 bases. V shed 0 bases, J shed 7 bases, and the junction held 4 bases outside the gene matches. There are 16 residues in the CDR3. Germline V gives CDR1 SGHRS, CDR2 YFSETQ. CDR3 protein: CASSLAPLAGGNEQFF. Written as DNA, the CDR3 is TGCGCCAGCAGCTTGGCCCCACTAGCGGGAGGGAATGAGCAGTTCTTC.

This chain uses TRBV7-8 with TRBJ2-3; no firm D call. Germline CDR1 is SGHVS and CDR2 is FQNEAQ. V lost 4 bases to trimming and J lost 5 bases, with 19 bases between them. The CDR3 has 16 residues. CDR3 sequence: CASSSRTGQTGDTQYF. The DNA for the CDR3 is TGTGCCAGCAGCTCCCGAACGGGCCAAACCGGAGATACGCAGTATTTT.

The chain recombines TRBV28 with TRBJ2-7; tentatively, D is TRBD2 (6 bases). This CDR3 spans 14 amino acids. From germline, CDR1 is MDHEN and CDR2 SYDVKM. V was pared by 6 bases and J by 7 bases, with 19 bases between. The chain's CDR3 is CASSTGTPRKEQYF. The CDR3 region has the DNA TGTGCCAGCAGCACCGGGACTCCCAGGAAGGAGCAGTACTTC.

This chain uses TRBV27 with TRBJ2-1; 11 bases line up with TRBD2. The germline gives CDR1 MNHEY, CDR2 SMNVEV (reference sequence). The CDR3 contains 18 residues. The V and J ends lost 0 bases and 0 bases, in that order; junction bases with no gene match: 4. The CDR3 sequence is CASSLSASGRRSYNEQFF. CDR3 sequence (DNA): TGTGCCAGCAGTTTATCGGCTAGCGGGAGGCGCTCCTACAATGAGCAGTTCTTC.

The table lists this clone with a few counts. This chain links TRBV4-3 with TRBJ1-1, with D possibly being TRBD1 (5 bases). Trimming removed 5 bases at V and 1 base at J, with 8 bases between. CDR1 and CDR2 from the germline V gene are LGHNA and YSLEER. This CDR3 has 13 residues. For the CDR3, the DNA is TGCGCCAGCAGCGCCGACAGGAACACTGAAGCTTTCTTT. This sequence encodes CASSADRNTEAFF.

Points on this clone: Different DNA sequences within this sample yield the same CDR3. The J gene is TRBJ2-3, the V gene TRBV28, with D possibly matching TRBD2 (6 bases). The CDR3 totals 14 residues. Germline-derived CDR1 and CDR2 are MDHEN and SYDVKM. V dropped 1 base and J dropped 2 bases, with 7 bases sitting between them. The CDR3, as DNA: TGTGCCAGCAGTTTATCGGGGGACACAGATACGCAGTATTTT. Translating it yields CASSLSGDTDTQYF.

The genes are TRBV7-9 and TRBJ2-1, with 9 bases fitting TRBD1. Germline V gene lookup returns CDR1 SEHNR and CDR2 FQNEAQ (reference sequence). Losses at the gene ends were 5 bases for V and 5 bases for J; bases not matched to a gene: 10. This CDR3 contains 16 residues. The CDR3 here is CASSRTRDRDHNEQFF. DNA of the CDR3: TGTGCCAGCAGCCGAACCCGGGACAGGGACCACAATGAGCAGTTCTTC. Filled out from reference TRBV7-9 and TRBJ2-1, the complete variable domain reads DTGVSQNPRHKITKRGQNVTFRCDPISEHNRLYWYRQTLGQGPEFLTYFQNEAQLEKSRLLSDRFSAERPKGSFSTLEIQRTEQGDSAMYLCASSRTRDRDHNEQFFGPGTRLTVL.

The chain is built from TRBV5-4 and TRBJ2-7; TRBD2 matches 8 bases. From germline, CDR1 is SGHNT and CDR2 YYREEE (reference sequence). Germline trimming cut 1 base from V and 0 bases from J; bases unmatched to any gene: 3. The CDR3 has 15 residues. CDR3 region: CASSLPLADSYEQYF. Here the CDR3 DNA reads TGTGCCAGCAGCTTGCCACTAGCGGACTCCTACGAGCAGTACTTC.

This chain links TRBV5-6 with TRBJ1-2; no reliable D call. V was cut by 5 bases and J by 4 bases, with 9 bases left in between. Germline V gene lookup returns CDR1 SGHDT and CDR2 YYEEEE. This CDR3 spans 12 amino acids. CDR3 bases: TGTGCCAGCAGTAGCTGGACCTATGGCTACACCTTC. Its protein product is CASSSWTYGYTF.

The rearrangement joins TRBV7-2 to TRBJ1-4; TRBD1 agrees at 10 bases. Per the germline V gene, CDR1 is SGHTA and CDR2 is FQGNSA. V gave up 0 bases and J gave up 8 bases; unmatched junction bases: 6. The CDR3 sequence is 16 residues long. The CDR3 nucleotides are TGTGCCAGCAGCTTAGCTCCGGGACAGGGGAGAGAAAAACTGTTTTTT. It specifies CASSLAPGQGREKLFF. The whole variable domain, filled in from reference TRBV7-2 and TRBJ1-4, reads GAGVSQSPSNKVTEKGKDVELRCDPISGHTALYWYRQSLGQGLEFLIYFQGNSAPDKSGLPSDRFSAERTGGSVSTLTIQRTQQEDSAVYLCASSLAPGQGREKLFFGSGTQLSVL.

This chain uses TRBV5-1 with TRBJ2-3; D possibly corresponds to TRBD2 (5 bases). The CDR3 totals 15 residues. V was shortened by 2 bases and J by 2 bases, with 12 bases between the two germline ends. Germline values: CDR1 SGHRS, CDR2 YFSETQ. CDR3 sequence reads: CASSFRTATTDTQYF. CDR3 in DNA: TGCGCCAGCAGCTTTAGGACTGCAACCACAGATACGCAGTATTTT.

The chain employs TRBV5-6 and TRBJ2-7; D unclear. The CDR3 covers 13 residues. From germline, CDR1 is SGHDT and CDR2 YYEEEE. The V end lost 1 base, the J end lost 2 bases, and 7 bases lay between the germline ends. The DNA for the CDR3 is TGTGCCAGCAGCTTGTACGGACCCTACGAGCAGTACTTC. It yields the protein CASSLYGPYEQYF.

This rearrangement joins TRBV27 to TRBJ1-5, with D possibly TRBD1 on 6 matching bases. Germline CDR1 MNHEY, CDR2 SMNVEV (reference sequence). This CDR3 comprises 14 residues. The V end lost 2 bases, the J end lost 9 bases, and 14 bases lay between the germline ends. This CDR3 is CASSLRDKGSPQHF. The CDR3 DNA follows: TGTGCCAGCAGTTTAAGGGACAAGGGGTCGCCCCAGCATTTT.

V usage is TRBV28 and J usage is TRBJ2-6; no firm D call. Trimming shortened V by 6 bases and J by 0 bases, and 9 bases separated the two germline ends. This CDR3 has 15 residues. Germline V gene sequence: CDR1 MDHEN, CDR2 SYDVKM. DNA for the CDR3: TGTGCCAGCAGCGATAAGAACTCTGGGGCCAACGTCCTGACTTTC. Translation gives CASSDKNSGANVLTF.

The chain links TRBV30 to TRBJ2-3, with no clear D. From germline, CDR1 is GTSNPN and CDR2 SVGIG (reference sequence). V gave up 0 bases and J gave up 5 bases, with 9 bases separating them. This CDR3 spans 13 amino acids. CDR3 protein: CAWSVRMGDTQYF. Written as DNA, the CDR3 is TGTGCCTGGAGTGTACGAATGGGAGATACGCAGTATTTT.

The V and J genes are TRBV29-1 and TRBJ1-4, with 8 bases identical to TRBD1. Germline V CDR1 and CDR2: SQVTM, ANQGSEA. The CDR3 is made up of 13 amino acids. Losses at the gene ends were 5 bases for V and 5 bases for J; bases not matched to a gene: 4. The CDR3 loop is CSVRWTGNEKLFF. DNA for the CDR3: TGCAGCGTTCGGTGGACAGGGAATGAAAAACTGTTTTTT. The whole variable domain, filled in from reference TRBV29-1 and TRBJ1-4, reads SAVISQKPSRDICQRGTSLTIQCQVDSQVTMMFWYRQQPGQSLTLIATANQGSEATYESGFVIDKFPISRPNLTFSTLTVSNMSPEDSSIYLCSVRWTGNEKLFFGSGTQLSVL.

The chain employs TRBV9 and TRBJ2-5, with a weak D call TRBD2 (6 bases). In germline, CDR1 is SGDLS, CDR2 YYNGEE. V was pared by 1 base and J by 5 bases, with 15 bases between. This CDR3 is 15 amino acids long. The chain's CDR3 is CASSVTAGTRETQYF. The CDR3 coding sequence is TGTGCCAGCAGCGTAACGGCGGGAACTCGGGAGACCCAGTACTTC.

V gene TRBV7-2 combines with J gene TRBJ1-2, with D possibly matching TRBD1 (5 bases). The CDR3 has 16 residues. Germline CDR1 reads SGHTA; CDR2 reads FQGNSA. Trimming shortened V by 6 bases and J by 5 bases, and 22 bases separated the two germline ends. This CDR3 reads CASSSASGRAEYGYTF. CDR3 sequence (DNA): TGTGCCAGCAGTTCCGCTTCGGGCAGGGCGGAATATGGCTACACCTTC.

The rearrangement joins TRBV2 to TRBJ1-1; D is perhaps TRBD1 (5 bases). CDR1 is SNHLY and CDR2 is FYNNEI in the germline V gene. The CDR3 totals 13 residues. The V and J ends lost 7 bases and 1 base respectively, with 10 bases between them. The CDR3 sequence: CASKRGPNTEAFF. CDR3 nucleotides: TGTGCCAGCAAGAGGGGCCCGAACACTGAAGCTTTCTTT.

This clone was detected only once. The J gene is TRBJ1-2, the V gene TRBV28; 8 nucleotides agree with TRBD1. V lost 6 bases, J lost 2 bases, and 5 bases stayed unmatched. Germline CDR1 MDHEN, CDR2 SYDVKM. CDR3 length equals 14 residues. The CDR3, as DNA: TGTGCCAGCAGCCTCCGGACAGGGAACTATGGCTACACCTTC. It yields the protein CASSLRTGNYGYTF.